The sequence of this TCR beta chain was determined in a study of T-cell memory formation after mild COVID-19. Constant-segment primers and 5'RACE yielded cDNA libraries for TCR alpha and TCR beta, each carrying sample barcodes and UMIs. MiXCR was run by TCRdb on the 5' RACE reads, yielding one entry per CDR3 protein. The table records over 400,000 distinct CDR3 sequences, 20% to 30% of them present only once. This CDR3 comprises 15 residues. V was clipped by 5 bases and J by 8 bases; unmatched bases: 10. The germline CDR1 and CDR2 sequences are SSHAT and FNYEAQ (reference sequence). The chain uses TRBV7-7 and TRBJ2-1; 9 nucleotides align to TRBD1. The sequence came from an adult woman who had mild COVID-19 (a few samples of this study predate the infection). Cell type and time point are not known. Sequencing was done on a sample of PBMCs or a T cell subset sorted from them (not recorded which). The CDR3: CASSPGQGILYEQFF. In DNA form, the CDR3 reads TGTGCCAGCAGCCCAGGACAGGGGATTTTGTATGAGCAGTTCTTC.